A single T cell receptor beta chain is shown here with its context. Amplified TCR beta CDR3 regions came from RNA transcripts. TCR CDR3 regions were first amplified by RT-PCR with HTBI primers. TCRdb independently ran MiXCR on the multiplex PCR reads; one entry per CDR3 protein. Among about 590,000 distinct CDR3 sequences listed, around 16% were seen once. This sample was taken from a study of T cells in Graves' hyperthyroidism and ophthalmopathy. In the study overall: The initial diagnosis was the point when peripheral blood was collected, ahead of any treatment.

The CDR3 is 16 amino acids. V was cut by 7 bases and J by 5 bases, with 24 bases left in between. The study excluded patients with uncontrolled infection, other autoimmune disease, pregnancy or lactation. This sequence originates from a woman in her 30s with Graves' hyperthyroidism. Material: blood. The chain is built from TRBV6-7 and TRBJ2-7; no firm D call. TRBV6-7 is an ORF, and what it does is uncertain. The CDR3 sequence is CASNNIRVSQMNEQYF. The CDR3 bases are TGTGCCAGCAACAATATCCGGGTCAGCCAAATGAACGAGCAGTACTTC.